This T cell receptor beta chain was observed in a study of blood T cell repertoires in COVID-19. For the study at large: The United States, Italy and Spain were the sources of the acute and convalescent COVID-19 samples. Nucleic acid was either cDNA or gDNA, and it came from T cells, B-cell-depleted T cells, or PBMCs.

Per the original data handling: Nucleated cell number was recorded as an estimate derived from reference gene primer amplification. Assay: immunoSEQ multiplex PCR; the TCRdb copy retains only in-frame clones and omits some. The D gene and trimming were derived from the DNA, and the V and J assignments and clone size from that table. In the table there are some 85,000 clones, 80% of which are singletons. This CDR3 has 14 residues. Germline loops: CDR1 SGHKS, CDR2 YYEKEE (reference sequence). Trimming took 1 base from V and 5 from J, leaving 10 bases between them. Sequencing was performed on peripheral blood. The chain recombines TRBV5-5 with TRBJ1-5, with D tentatively TRBD1 (5 bases). This clonotype originated in a woman of 80 years or more with acute or convalescent COVID-19. CDR3 protein: CASSLSGGYQPQHF. The CDR3 nucleotides are TGTGCCAGCAGCTTGTCGGGGGGGTATCAGCCCCAGCATTTT.